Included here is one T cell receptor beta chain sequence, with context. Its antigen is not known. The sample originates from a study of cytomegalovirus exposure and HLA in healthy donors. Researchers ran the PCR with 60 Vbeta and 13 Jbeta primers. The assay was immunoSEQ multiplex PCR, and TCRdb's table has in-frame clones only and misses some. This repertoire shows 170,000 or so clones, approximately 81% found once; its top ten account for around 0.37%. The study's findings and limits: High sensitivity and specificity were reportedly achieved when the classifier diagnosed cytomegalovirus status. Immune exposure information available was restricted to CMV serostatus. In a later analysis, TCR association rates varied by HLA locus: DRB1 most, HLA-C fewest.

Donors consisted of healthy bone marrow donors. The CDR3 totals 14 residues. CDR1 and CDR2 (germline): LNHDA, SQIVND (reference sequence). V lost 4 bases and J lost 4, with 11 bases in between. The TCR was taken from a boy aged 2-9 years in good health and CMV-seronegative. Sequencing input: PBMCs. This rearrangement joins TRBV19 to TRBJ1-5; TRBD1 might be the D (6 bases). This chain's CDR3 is CASSRGHGNQPQHF. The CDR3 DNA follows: TGTGCCAGTAGTAGGGGACACGGAAATCAGCCCCAGCATTTT. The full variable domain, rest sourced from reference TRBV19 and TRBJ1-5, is DGGITQSPKYLFRKEGQNVTLSCEQNLNHDAMYWYRQDPGQGLRLIYYSQIVNDFQKGDIAEGYSVSREKKESFPLTVTSAQKNPTAFYLCASSRGHGNQPQHFGDGTRLSIL.